These T cell receptor beta chains were read from a single sample in a study of Graves' ophthalmopathy and Graves' hyperthyroidism. TCRdb used MiXCR to reprocess the multiplex PCR reads, holding one entry per CDR3 protein. Here the sample spans about 740,000 distinct CDR3 sequences, roughly 40% being singletons. Sequencing was performed on peripheral blood. The source of these receptors is an adult man with Graves' ophthalmopathy. Both conserved end residues are part of each CDR3. A D gene is named only where the DNA matches it firmly. Clone size is not always given. Where it is, it says once, few, many or a class for expanded clones.

j_call | cdr3_length | v_call | d_call | clone_size | cdr3_nt | cdr3_aa
TRBJ2-7 | 14 | TRBV7-9 | - | many | TGTGCCAGCAGCCGTCGACTAGGAACCTACGAGCAGTACTTC | CASSRRLGTYEQYF
TRBJ2-5 | 16 | TRBV9 | TRBD1 | few | TGTGCCAGCAGCGTAGATGGCAGGGGGTACCAAGAGACCCAGTACTTC | CASSVDGRGYQETQYF
TRBJ1-5 | 16 | TRBV15 | - | - | TGTGCCACCAGCACAAGGCGACAGTCGAGCAATCAGCCCCAGCATTTT | CATSTRRQSSNQPQHF
TRBJ1-2 | 15 | TRBV24-1 | TRBD1 | - | TGTGCCAGCAGTTTATTGGGGGACAGCGGTTATGGCTACACCTTC | CASSLLGDSGYGYTF
TRBJ2-5 | 12 | TRBV10-3 | - | many | TGTGCCATCAGTGAGTTCGGAGAGACCCAGTACTTC | CAISEFGETQYF
TRBJ1-5 | 16 | TRBV24-1 | TRBD1 | - | TGTGCCAGCAGTGAAGGGGACAGGGGGCAACCTCAGCCCCAGCATTTT | CASSEGDRGQPQPQHF
TRBJ2-5 | 14 | TRBV14 | TRBD1 | many | TGTGCCAGCAGCGAATGGACAGGCCGAGAGACCCAGTACTTC | CASSEWTGRETQYF
TRBJ2-5 | 15 | TRBV25-1 | TRBD1 | - | TGTGCCAGCTTACCGGGACAGGGGAGGAGCGAGACCCAGTACTTC | CASLPGQGRSETQYF
TRBJ2-6 | 17 | TRBV7-2 | - | - | TGTGCCAGCAGCCAAGAAGGCTGGGGCTCTGGGGCCAACGTCCTGACTTTC | CASSQEGWGSGANVLTF
TRBJ2-7 | 15 | TRBV4-1 | - | - | TGCGCCAGCAGCCTGAACCAGGGTCGAACCTACGAGCAGTACTTC | CASSLNQGRTYEQYF
TRBJ1-5 | 13 | TRBV12-3/TRBV12-4 | TRBD1 | many | TGTGCCAGCAGCCACAGGGGGAATCAGCCCCAGCATTTT | CASSHRGNQPQHF
TRBJ2-2 | 14 | TRBV4-1 | - | few | TGCGCCAGCAGCCAAGATCTTGACGCCGGGGAGCTGTTTTTT | CASSQDLDAGELFF
TRBJ2-3 | 14 | TRBV19 | - | - | TGTGCCAGTACCGCAGCTGGATCAGCAGATACGCAGTATTTT | CASTAAGSADTQYF
TRBJ2-7 | 13 | TRBV29-1 | - | - | TGCAGCGTTGTGGGTAGCGGAGGGTACGAGCAGTACTTC | CSVVGSGGYEQYF
TRBJ1-4 | 15 | TRBV7-9 | TRBD1 | many | TGTGCCAGCAGCTCCTCCGGGACAGGGAACGAAAAACTGTTTTTT | CASSSSGTGNEKLFF
TRBJ2-7 | 12 | TRBV20-1 | - | - | TGCAGTTCCGGGACTCGTTCCTACGAGCAGTACTTC | CSSGTRSYEQYF
TRBJ1-1 | 11 | TRBV7-9 | - | many | TGTGCCAGCAGCTTAGAACAGAAAGCTTTCTTT | CASSLEQKAFF
TRBJ1-1 | 15 | TRBV9 | - | - | TGTGCCAGCAGCGTCCCGGGACGGTCGAACACTGAAGCTTTCTTT | CASSVPGRSNTEAFF
TRBJ2-5 | 14 | TRBV7-2 | - | - | TGTGCCAGCAGCCGCTGGAGGTCTGAAGAGACCCAGTACTTC | CASSRWRSEETQYF
TRBJ1-3 | 11 | TRBV29-1 | - | many | TGCAGCGCCGCCGTAGGAAACACCATATATTTT | CSAAVGNTIYF
TRBJ2-7 | 16 | TRBV7-2 | - | - | TGTGCCAGCAGCTTAGGGGAGTCTATTTTCGTCCACGAGCAGTACTTC | CASSLGESIFVHEQYF
TRBJ2-7 | 14 | TRBV5-1 | TRBD2 | few | TGCGCCAGCAGCTGGACTAGCGGGAGTGACGAGCAGTACTTC | CASSWTSGSDEQYF
TRBJ2-2 | 14 | TRBV7-8 | - | few | TGTGCCAGCAGGAAACTAGCGAACACCGGGGAGCTGTTTTTT | CASRKLANTGELFF
TRBJ2-7 | 13 | TRBV2 | - | many | TGTGCCAGCAGTGGGAGGGCCCCCAACGAGCAGTACTTC | CASSGRAPNEQYF